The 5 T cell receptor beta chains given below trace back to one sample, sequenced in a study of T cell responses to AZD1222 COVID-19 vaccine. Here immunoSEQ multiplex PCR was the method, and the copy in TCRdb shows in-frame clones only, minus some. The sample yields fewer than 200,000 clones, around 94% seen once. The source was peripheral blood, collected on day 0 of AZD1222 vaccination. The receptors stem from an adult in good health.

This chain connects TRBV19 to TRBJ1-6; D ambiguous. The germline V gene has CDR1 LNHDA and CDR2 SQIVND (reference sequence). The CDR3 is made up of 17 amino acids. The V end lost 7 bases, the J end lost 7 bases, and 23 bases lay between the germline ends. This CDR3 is CASKGRTQRGFNSPLHF. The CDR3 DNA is TGTGCCAGTAAAGGGAGGACTCAACGCGGTTTCAATTCACCCCTCCACTTT.

For the CDR3, the DNA is TGTGCCACCAGTGAGTCCCCGGGACAGCTGAACACCGGGGAGCTGTTTTTT. Amino acid sequence: CATSESPGQLNTGELFF. This sequence joins TRBV24-1 and TRBJ2-2, with TRBD1 matching 7 bases. CDR1 and CDR2 (germline): KGHDR, SFDVKD. CDR3 length: 17 amino acids. Trimming removed 4 bases from V and 1 base from J; junction bases left unmatched: 8.

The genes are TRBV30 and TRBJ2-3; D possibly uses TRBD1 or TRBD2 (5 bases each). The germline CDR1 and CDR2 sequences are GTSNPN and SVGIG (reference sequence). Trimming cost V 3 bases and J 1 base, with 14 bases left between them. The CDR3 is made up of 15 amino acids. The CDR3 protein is CAWSPGTGRTDTQYF. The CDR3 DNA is TGTGCCTGGAGCCCCGGGACGGGCCGCACAGATACGCAGTATTTT.

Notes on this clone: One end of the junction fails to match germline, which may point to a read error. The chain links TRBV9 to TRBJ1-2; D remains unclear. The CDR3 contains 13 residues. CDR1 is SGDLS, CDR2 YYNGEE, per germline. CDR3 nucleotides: TGTGCCAGCAGTTTAAGTCCTAACTATGGCTGCACCTTC. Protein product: CASSLSPNYGCTF. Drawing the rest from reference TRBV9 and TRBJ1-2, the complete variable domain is DSGVTQTPKHLITATGQRVTLRCSPRSGDLSVYWYQQSLDQGLQFLIQYYNGEERAKGNILERFSAQQFPDLHSELNLSSLELGDSALYFCASSLSPNYGCTFGSGTRLTVV.

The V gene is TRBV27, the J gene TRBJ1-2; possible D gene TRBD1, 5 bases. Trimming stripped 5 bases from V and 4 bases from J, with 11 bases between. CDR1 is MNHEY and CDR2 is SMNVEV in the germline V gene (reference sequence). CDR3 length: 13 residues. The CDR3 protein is CASSGGGAYGYTF. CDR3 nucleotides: TGTGCCAGCAGTGGGGGGGGTGCCTATGGCTACACCTTC.